Listed here is a single TCR beta chain. Per the original methods: Using reference gene primer amplification, nucleated cell counts were estimated. The repertoire was sequenced with immunoSEQ multiplex PCR; TCRdb's copy has only in-frame clones and lacks some. The D gene and trimming were derived from the DNA, and the V and J assignments and clone size from that table. The table shows about 74,000 clones, with around 78% occurring only once. This sample is drawn from a study of blood T cell repertoires in COVID-19. Study in general: Samples of COVID-19 (acute and convalescent) were obtained from the United States, Italy and Spain. PBMCs, B-cell-depleted T cells, or T cells provided the cDNA or gDNA that made up the material.

Germline loops: CDR1 SGHRS, CDR2 YFSETQ. Trimming cost V 2 bases and J 4 bases; bases outside gene matches: 7. This CDR3 comprises 15 residues. The sequence was collected from a human donor in a cohort sampled during active COVID-19. Specimen: peripheral blood. The chain couples TRBV5-1 to TRBJ2-5, with 8 positions matching TRBD1. The CDR3 nucleotides read TGCGCCAGCAGCTTCTCGACAGGGGTGGGAGAGACCCAGTACTTC. It specifies CASSFSTGVGETQYF. Looking up the rest from reference TRBV5-1 and TRBJ2-5 gives the full variable domain: KAGVTQTPRYLIKTRGQQVTLSCSPISGHRSVSWYQQTPGQGLQFLFEYFSETQRNKGNFPGRFSGRQFSNSRSEMNVSTLELGDSALYLCASSFSTGVGETQYFGPGTRLLVL.